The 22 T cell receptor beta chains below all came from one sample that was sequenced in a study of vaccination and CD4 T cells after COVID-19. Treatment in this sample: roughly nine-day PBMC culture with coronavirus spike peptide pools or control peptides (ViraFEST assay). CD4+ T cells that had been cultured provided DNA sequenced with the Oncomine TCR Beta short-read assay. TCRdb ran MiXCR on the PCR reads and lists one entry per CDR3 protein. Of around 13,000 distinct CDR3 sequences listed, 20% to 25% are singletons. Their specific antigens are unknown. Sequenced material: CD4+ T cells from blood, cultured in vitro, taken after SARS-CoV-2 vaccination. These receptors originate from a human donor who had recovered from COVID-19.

DNA for the CDR3: TGCAGCGTTGCGACCGCTTCCGAGCAGTACTTC. This encodes CSVATASEQYF. This sequence joins TRBV29-1 and TRBJ2-7, with D unresolved. Looked up from germline, CDR1 is SQVTM and CDR2 is ANQGSEA. CDR3 length: 11 residues. The V end lost 4 bases, the J end lost 6 bases, and 10 bases lay between the germline ends.

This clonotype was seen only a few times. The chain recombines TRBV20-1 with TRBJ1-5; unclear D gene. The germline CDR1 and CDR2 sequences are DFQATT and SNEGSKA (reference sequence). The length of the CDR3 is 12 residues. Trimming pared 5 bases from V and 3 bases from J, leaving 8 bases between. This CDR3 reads CSAPRVNQPQHF. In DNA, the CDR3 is TGCAGTGCTCCCCGGGTCAATCAGCCCCAGCATTTT.

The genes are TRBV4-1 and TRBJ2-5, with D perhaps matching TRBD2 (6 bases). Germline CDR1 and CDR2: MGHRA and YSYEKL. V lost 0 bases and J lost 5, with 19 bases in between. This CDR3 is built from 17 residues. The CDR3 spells CASSQDISAEGRETQYF. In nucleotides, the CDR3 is TGCGCCAGCAGCCAAGATATTTCGGCGGAGGGGAGGGAGACCCAGTACTTC.

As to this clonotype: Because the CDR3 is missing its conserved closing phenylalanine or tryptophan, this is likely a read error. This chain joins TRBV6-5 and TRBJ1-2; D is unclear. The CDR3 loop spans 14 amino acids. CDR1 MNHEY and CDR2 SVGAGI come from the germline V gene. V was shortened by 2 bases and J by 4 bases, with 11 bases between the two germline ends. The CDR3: CASSYQRESYGYTL. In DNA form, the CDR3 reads TGTGCCAGCAGTTACCAAAGGGAGAGCTATGGCTACACCCTC.

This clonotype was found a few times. The CDR3 coding sequence is TGTGCCAGCAGTCCCACCCCCGGGGGGTTAAAGGGCTACACCTTC. As protein: CASSPTPGGLKGYTF. The chain couples TRBV28 to TRBJ1-2, with D possibly being TRBD1 (5 bases). The CDR3 is 15 amino acids. Germline lookup yields CDR1 MDHEN and CDR2 SYDVKM. V was shortened by 5 bases and J by 8 bases, with 21 bases between the two germline ends.

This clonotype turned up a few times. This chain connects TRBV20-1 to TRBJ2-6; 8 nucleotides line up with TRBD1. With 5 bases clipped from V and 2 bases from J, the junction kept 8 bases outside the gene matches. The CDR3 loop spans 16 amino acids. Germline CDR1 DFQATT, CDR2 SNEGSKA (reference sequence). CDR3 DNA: TGCAGTGCTCCGGACAGGGAAGCGCCTGGGGCCAACGTCCTGACTTTC. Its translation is CSAPDREAPGANVLTF.

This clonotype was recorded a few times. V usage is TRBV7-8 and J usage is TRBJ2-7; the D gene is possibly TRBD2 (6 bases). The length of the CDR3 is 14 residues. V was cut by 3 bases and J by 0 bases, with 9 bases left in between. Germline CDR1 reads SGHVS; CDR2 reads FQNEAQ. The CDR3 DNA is TGTGCCAGCAGCTTCCAGCGGGTCTCCTACGAGCAGTACTTC. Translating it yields CASSFQRVSYEQYF.

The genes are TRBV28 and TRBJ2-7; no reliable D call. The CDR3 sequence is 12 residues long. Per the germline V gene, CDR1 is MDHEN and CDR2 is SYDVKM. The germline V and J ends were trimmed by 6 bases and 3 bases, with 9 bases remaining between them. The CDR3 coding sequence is TGTGCCAGCAGACCTCGAGGCTACGAGCAGTACTTC. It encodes CASRPRGYEQYF.

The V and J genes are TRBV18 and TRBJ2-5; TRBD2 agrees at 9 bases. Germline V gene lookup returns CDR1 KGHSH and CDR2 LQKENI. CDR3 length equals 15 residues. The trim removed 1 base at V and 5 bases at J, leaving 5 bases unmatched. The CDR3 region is CASSPLAGVGETQYF. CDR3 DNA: TGTGCCAGCTCACCACTAGCGGGAGTTGGGGAGACCCAGTACTTC.

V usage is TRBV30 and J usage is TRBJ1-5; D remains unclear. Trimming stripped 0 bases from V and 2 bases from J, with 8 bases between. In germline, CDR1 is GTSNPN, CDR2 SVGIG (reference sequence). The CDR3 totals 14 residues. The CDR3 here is CAWSVPRGNQPQHF. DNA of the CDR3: TGTGCCTGGAGTGTACCCCGGGGCAATCAGCCCCAGCATTTT.

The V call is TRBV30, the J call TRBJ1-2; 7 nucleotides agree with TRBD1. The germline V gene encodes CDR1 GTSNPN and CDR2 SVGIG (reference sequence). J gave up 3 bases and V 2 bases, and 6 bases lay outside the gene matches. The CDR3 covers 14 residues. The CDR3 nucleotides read TGTGCCTGGAGTACGAGGGGGCGCGACTATGGCTACACCTTC. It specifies CAWSTRGRDYGYTF.

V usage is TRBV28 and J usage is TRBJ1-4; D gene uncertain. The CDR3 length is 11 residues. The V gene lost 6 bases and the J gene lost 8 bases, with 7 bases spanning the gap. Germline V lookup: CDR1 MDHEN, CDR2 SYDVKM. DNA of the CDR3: TGTGCCAGCAGGCGTTCCGAAAAACTGTTTTTT. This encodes CASRRSEKLFF.

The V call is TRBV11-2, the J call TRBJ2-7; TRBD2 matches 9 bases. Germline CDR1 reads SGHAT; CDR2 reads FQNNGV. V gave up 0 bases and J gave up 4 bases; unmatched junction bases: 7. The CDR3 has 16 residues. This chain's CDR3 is CASSLDPGLALYEQYF. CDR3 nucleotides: TGTGCCAGCAGCTTAGACCCGGGACTAGCCTTATACGAGCAGTACTTC. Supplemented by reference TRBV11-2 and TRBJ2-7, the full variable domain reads EAGVAQSPRYKIIEKRQSVAFWCNPISGHATLYWYQQILGQGPKLLIQFQNNGVVDDSQLPKDRFSAERLKGVDSTLKIQPAKLEDSAVYLCASSLDPGLALYEQYFGPGTRLTVT.

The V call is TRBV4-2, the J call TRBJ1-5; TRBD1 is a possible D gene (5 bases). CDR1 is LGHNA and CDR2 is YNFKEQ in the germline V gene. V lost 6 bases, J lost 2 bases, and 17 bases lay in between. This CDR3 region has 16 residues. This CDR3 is CASSHPQGSRNQPQHF. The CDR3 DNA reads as TGTGCCAGCAGTCACCCCCAGGGTAGTCGCAATCAGCCCCAGCATTTT.

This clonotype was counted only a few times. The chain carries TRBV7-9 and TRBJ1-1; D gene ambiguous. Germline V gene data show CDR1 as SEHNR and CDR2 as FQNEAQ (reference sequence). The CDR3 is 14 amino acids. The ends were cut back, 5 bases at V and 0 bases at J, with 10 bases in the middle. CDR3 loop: CASSPTDLNTEAFF. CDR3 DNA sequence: TGTGCCAGCAGCCCAACAGACCTGAACACTGAAGCTTTCTTT.

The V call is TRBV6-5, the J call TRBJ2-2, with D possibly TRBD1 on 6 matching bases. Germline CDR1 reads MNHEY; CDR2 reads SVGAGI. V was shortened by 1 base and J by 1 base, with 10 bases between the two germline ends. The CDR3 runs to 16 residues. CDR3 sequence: CASSYFATGNTGELFF. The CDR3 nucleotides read TGTGCCAGCAGTTACTTTGCGACAGGGAACACCGGGGAGCTGTTTTTT.

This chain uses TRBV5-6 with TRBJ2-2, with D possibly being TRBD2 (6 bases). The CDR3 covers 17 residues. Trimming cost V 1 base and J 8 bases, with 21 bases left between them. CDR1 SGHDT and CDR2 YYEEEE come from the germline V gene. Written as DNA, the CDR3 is TGTGCCAGCAGCTTGCCCTGGGACTTGCGGGGCCTGGGGGAGCTGTTTTTT. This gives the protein CASSLPWDLRGLGELFF.

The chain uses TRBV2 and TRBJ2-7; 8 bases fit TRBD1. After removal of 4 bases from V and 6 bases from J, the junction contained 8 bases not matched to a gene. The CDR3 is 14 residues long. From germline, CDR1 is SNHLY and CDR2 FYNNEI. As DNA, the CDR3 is TGTGCCAGCAGTGTCCGACAGGGGTCTGGCGAGCAGTACTTC. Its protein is CASSVRQGSGEQYF.

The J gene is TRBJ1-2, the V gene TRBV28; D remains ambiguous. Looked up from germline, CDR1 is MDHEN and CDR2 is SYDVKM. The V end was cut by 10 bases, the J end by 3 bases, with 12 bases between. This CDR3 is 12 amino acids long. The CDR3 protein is CATQASYYGYTF. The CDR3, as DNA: TGTGCCACGCAAGCCAGCTACTATGGCTACACCTTC.

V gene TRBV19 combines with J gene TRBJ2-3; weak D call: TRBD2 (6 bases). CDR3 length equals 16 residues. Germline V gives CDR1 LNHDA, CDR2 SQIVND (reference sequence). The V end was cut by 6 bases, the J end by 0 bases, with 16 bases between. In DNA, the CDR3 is TGTGCCAGTAGCCGACAGCCGGGACTCAGCACAGATACGCAGTATTTT. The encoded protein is CASSRQPGLSTDTQYF.

The CDR3 protein is CASRPQGIHGYTF. The CDR3 DNA reads as TGTGCCAGCAGGCCACAGGGGATCCATGGCTACACCTTC. This sequence joins TRBV6-2 or TRBV6-3 and TRBJ1-2; 7 nucleotides agree with TRBD1. The CDR3 is 13 residues long. J was trimmed by 6 bases and V by 6 bases; bases with no gene match: 7. Germline V gene data show CDR1 as MNHEY and CDR2 as SVGEGT.

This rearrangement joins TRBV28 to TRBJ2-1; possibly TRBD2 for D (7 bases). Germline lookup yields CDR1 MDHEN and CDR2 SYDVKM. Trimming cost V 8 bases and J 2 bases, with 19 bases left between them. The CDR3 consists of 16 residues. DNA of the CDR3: TGTGCCAGCCGCTTGGGCGGGGGCGCACCCTACAATGAGCAGTTCTTC. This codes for CASRLGGGAPYNEQFF.